This paragraph reports one TCR beta chain. Its antigen is undetermined. Trimming pared 2 bases from V and 5 bases from J, leaving 10 bases between. The CDR3 loop spans 14 amino acids. Germline CDR1 reads MNHEY; CDR2 reads SVGAGI. This entry comes from a study of cytomegalovirus exposure and HLA in healthy donors. Study results and limitations: TCR beta chains numbering under 200 were designated cytomegalovirus-associated. About 87% or about 30% of the time was how often most TCR beta V segments were productive, according to an earlier analysis. For most subjects, TCR beta sequences were reported to predict HLA-A and HLA-B alleles with accuracy.

The PCR made use of 60 Vbeta and 13 Jbeta primers. Assay: immunoSEQ multiplex PCR; the TCRdb copy retains only in-frame clones and omits some. The data show under 200,000 clones, with approximately 85% seen just once and about 10% held by the top ten. The receptor's source is a man aged 18 to 30 in good health and CMV-seropositive. Sequenced: PBMCs. The rearrangement uses TRBV6-5 and TRBJ2-1, with D maybe TRBD2 (5 bases). The CDR3 sequence: CASSYRVGNNEQFF. The CDR3 region has the DNA TGTGCCAGCAGTTACAGGGTCGGGAACAATGAGCAGTTCTTC.